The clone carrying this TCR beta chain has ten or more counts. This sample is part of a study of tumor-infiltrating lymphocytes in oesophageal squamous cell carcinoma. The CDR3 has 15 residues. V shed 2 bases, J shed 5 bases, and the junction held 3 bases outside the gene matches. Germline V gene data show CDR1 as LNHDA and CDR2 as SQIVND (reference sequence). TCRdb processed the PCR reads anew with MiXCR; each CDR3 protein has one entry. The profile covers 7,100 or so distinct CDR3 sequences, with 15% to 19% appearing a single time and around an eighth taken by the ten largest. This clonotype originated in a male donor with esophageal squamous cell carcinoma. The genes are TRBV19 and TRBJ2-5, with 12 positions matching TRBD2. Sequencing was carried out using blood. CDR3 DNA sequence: TGTGCCAGTAGTATACTAGCGGGGGGGATCGAGACCCAGTACTTC. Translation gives CASSILAGGIETQYF.